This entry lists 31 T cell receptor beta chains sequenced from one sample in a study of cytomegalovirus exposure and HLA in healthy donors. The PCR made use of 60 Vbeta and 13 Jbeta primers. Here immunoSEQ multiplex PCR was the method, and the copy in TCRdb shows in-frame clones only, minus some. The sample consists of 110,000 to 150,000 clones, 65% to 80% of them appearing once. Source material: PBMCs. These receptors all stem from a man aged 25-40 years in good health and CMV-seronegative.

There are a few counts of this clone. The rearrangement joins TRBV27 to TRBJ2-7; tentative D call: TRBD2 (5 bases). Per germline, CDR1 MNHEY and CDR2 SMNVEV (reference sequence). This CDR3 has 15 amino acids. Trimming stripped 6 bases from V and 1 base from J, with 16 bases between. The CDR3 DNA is TGTGCCAGCAGCAAAATAGCGTATTCGTCCTACGAGCAGTACTTC. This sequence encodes CASSKIAYSSYEQYF.

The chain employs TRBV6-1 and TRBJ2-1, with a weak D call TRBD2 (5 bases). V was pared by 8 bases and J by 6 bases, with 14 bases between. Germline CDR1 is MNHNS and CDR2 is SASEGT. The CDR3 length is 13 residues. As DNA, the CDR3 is TGTGCCAGCCGTCTGGGGAGCTGCAATGAGCAGTTCTTC. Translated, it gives CASRLGSCNEQFF.

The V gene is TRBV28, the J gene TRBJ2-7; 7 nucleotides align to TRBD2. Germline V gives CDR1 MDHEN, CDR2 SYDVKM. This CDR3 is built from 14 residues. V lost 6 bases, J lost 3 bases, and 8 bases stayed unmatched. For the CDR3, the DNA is TGTGCCAGCAGCTCGGGACTAACACTCTACGAGCAGTACTTC. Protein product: CASSSGLTLYEQYF. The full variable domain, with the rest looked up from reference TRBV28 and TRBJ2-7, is DVKVTQSSRYLVKRTGEKVFLECVQDMDHENMFWYRQDPGLGLRLIYFSYDVKMKEKGDIPEGYSVSREKKERFSLILESASTNQTSMYLCASSSGLTLYEQYFGPGTRLTVT.

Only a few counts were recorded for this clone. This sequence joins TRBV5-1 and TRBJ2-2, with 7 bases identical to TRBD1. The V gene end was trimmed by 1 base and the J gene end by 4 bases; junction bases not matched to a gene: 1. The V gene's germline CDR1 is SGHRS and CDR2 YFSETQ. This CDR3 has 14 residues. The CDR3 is CASSLTGATGELFF. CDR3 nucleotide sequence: TGCGCCAGCAGCTTGACAGGGGCCACCGGGGAGCTGTTTTTT.

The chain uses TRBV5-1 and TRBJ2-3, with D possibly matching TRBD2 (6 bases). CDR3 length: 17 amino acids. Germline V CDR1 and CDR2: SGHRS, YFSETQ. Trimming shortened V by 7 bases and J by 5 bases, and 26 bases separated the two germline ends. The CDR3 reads CASGENPLGSGRDTQYF. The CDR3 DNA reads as TGCGCCAGCGGAGAGAATCCTCTCGGGAGCGGCCGAGATACGCAGTATTTT. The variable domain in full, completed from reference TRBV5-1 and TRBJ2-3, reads KAGVTQTPRYLIKTRGQQVTLSCSPISGHRSVSWYQQTPGQGLQFLFEYFSETQRNKGNFPGRFSGRQFSNSRSEMNVSTLELGDSALYLCASGENPLGSGRDTQYFGPGTRLTVL.

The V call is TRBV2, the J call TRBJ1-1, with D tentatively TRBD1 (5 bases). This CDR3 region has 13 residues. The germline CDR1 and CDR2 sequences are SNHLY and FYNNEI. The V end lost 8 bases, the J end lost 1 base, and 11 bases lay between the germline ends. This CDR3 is CASGEGANTEAFF. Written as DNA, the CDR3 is TGTGCCAGCGGGGAAGGGGCGAACACTGAAGCTTTCTTT.

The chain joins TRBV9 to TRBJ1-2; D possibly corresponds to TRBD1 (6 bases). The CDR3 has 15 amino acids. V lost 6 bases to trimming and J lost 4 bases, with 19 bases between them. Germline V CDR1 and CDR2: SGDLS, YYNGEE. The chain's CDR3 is CASTLDGQGFYGYTF. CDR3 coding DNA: TGTGCCAGCACCCTGGATGGGCAGGGGTTCTATGGCTACACCTTC. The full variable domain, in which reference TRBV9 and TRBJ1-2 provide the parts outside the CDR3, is DSGVTQTPKHLITATGQRVTLRCSPRSGDLSVYWYQQSLDQGLQFLIQYYNGEERAKGNILERFSAQQFPDLHSELNLSSLELGDSALYFCASTLDGQGFYGYTFGSGTRLTVV.

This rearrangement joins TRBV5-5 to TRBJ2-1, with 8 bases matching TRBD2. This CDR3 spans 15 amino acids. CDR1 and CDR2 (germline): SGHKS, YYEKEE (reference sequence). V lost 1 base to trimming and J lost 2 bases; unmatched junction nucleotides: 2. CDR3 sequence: CASSLLAGPYNEQFF. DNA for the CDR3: TGTGCCAGCAGCTTGCTAGCGGGTCCCTACAATGAGCAGTTCTTC.

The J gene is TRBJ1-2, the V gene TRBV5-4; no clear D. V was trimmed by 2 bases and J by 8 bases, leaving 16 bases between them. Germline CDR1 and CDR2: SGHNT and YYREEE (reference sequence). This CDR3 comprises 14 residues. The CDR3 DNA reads TGTGCCAGCAGCTTCCCAGGCCGTCAAGGAGGCTACACCTTC. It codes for CASSFPGRQGGYTF.

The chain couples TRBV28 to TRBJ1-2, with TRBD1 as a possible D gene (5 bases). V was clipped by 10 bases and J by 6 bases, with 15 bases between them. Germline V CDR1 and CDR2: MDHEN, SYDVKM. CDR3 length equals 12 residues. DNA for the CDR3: TGTGCCACCTCGGGGGGAGATGATGGCTACACCTTC. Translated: CATSGGDDGYTF.

Here the CDR3 reads CASSGRGRGTEAFF. CDR3 DNA sequence: TGTGCCAGCAGTGGCAGGGGCAGAGGGACTGAAGCTTTCTTT. This chain joins TRBV6-6 and TRBJ1-1, with a weak D call TRBD1 (6 bases). V dropped 5 bases and J dropped 5 bases, with 15 bases sitting between them. The V gene's germline CDR1 is MNHNY and CDR2 SVGAGI (reference sequence). This CDR3 contains 14 residues.

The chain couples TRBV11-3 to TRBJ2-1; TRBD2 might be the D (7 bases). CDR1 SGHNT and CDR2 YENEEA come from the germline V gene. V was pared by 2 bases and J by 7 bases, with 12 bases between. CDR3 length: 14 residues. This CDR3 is CASSLRGGMNEQFF. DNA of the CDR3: TGTGCCAGCAGCTTAAGGGGGGGCATGAATGAGCAGTTCTTC. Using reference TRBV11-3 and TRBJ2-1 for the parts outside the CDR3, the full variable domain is EAGVVQSPRYKIIEKKQPVAFWCNPISGHNTLYWYLQNLGQGPELLIRYENEEAVDDSQLPKDRFSAERLKGVDSTLKIQPAELGDSAVYLCASSLRGGMNEQFFGPGTRLTVL.

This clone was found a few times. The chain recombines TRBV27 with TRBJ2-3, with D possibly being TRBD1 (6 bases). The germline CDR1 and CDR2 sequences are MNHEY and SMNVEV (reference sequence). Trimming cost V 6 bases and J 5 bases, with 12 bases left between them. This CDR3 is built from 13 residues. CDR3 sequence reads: CASSYRAGDTQYF. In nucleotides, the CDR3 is TGTGCCAGCAGCTACAGGGCCGGAGATACGCAGTATTTT.

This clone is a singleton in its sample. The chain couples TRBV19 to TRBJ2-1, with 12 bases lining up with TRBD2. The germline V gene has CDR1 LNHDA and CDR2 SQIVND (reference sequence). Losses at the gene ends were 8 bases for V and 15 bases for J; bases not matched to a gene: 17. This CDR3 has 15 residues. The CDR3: CASSPAASGGATPFF. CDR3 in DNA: TGTGCCAGTTCCCCGGCGGCTAGCGGGGGGGCAACTCCGTTCTTC.

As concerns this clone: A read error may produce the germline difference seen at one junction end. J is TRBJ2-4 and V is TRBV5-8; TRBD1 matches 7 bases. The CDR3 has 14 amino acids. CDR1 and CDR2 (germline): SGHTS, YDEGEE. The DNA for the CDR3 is TGTGCCAGCAGCTTAAGAGGGGGCAAAAACAGTCAGTACTTC. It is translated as CASSLRGGKNSQYF.

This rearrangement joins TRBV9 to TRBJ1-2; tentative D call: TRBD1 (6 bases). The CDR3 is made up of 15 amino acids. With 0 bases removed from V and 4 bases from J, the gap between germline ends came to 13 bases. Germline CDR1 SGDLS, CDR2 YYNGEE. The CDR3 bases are TGTGCCAGCAGCGTAGACAGGGAAGGGGGCTATGGCTACACCTTC. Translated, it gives CASSVDREGGYGYTF.

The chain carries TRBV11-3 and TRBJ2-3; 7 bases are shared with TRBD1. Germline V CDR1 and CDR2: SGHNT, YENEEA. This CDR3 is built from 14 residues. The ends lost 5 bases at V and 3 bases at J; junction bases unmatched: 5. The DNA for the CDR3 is TGTGCCAGCAGCCCGGGCAGGGGGACAGATACGCAGTATTTT. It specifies CASSPGRGTDTQYF.

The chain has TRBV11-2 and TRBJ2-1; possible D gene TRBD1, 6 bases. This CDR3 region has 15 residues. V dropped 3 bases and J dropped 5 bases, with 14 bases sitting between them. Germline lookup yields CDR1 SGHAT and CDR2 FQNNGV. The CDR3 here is CASSFARGQNNEQFF. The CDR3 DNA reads TGTGCCAGCAGCTTCGCCAGGGGACAAAACAATGAGCAGTTCTTC.

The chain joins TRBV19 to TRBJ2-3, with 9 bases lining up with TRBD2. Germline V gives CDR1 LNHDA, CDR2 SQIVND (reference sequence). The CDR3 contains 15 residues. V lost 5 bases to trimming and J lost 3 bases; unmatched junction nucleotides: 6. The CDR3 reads CASSPAGGTTDTQYF. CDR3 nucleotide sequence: TGTGCCAGTAGTCCAGCGGGGGGTACGACAGATACGCAGTATTTT.

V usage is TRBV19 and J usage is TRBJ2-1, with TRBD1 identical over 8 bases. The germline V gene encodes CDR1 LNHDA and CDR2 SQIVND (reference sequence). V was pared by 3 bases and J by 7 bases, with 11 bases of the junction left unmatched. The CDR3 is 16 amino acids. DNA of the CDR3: TGTGCCAGTAGTATCGCGGGCAGGGGGCTGGGGAATGAGCAGTTCTTC. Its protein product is CASSIAGRGLGNEQFF.

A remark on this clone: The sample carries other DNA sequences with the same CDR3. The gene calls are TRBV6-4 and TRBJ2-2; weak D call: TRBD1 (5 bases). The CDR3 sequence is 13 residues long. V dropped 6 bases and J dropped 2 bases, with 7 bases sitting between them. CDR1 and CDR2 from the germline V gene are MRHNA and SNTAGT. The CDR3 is CASRRGNTGELFF. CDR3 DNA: TGTGCCAGCAGAAGGGGAAACACCGGGGAGCTGTTTTTT.

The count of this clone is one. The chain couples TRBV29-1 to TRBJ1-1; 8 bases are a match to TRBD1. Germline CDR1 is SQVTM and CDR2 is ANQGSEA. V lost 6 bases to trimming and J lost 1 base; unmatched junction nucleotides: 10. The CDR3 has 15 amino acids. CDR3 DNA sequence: TGCAGCGTCCCTACAGGGGGTTTTCGGAACACTGAAGCTTTCTTT. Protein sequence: CSVPTGGFRNTEAFF.

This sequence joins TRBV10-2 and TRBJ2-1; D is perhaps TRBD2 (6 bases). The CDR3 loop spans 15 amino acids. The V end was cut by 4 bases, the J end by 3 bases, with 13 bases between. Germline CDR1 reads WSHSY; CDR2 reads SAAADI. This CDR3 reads CASSGGDGSYNEQFF. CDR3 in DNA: TGCGCCAGCAGTGGGGGGGACGGCAGCTACAATGAGCAGTTCTTC.

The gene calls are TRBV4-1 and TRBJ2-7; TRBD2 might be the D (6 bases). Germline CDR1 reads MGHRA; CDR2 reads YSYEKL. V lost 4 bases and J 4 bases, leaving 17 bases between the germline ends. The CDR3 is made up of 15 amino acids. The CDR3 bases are TGCGCCAGCAGCCCTCTGGTGGGGGGAGGATACGAGCAGTACTTC. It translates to CASSPLVGGGYEQYF.

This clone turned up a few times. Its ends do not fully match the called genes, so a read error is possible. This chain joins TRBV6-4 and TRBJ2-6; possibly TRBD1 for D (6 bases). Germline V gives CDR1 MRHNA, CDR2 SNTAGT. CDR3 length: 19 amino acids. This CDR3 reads CASSGTVEEGVSGANGLTF. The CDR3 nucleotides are TGTGCCAGCAGTGGGACAGTGGAGGAAGGTGTTTCCGGGGCCAACGGCCTGACTTTC.

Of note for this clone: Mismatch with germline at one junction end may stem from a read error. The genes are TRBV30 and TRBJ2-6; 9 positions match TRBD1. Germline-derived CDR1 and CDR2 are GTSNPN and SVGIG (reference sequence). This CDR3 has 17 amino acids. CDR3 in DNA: TGTGCGCTCGACCGGGGACAGGGAACCCCTGGGGCCAACGGCCTGACTTTC. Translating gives CALDRGQGTPGANGLTF. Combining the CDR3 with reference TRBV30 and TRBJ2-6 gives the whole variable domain SQTIHQWPATLVQPVGSPLSLECTVEGTSNPNLYWYRQAAGRGLQLLFYSVGIGQISSEVPQNLSASRPQDRQFILSSKKLLLSDSGFYLCALDRGQGTPGANGLTFGAGSRLTVL.

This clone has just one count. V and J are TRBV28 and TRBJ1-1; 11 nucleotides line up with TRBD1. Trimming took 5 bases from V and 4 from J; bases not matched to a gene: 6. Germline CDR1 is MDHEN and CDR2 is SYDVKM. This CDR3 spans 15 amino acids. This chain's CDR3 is CASSPLGTGGTEAFF. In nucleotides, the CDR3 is TGTGCCAGCAGTCCTCTAGGGACAGGGGGCACTGAAGCTTTCTTT.

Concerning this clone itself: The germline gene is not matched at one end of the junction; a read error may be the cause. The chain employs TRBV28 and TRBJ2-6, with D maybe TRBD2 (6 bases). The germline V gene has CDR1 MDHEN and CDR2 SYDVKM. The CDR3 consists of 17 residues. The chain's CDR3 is CASSFRDGSSGANGLTF. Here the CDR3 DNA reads TGTGCCAGCAGTTTCCGGGACGGGAGCTCTGGGGCCAACGGCCTGACTTTC.

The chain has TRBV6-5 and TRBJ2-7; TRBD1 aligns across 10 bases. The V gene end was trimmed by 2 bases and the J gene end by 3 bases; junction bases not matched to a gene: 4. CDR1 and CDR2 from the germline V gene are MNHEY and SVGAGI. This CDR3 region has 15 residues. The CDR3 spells CASSYPGQGFYEQYF. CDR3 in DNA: TGTGCCAGCAGTTACCCGGGACAGGGGTTCTACGAGCAGTACTTC.

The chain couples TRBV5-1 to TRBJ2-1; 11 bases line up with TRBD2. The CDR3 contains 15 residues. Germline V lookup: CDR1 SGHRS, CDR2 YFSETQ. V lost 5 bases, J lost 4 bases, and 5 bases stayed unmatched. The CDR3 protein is CASSRGLAVYNEQFF. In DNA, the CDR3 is TGCGCCAGCAGTCGGGGACTAGCGGTATACAATGAGCAGTTCTTC.

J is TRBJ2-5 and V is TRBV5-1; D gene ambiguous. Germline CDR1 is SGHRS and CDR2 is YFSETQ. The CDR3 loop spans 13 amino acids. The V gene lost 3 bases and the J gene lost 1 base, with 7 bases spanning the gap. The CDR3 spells CASSSAVQETQYF. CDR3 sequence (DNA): TGCGCCAGCAGCTCCGCGGTCCAAGAGACCCAGTACTTC.